Detailed here is one T cell receptor beta chain. This sample stems from a study of OX40 agonist ivuxolimab in advanced cancers. Overall study: In three patients, partial responses were observed, one with hepatocellular carcinoma and two with cutaneous melanoma.

Libraries were prepared by immunoSEQ multiplex PCR; TCRdb keeps only in-frame clonotypes and omits some of them. The repertoire holds roughly 80,000 clones, around 93% seen once, with 13% to 15% in the top ten. The source is an adult with an advanced solid tumor such as melanoma, head and neck, liver or kidney cancer. This sample comprised CD4+ or CD8+ T cells sorted from blood, obtained in a trial of the OX40 agonist ivuxolimab.

CDR3 residues: CASSYQGTYNEQFF. DNA of the CDR3: TGTGCCAGCAGTTACCAGGGTACCTACAATGAGCAGTTCTTC. V usage is TRBV6-5 and J usage is TRBJ2-1; D possibly corresponds to TRBD1 (5 bases). CDR3 size: 14 residues. In germline, CDR1 is MNHEY, CDR2 SVGAGI. The V end lost 2 bases, the J end lost 2 bases, and 7 bases lay between the germline ends.